Presented here are 31 T cell receptor beta chains from one specimen sequenced in a study of control samples from healthy donors and cancer patients. Profiling relied on immunoSEQ multiplex PCR, and the TCRdb table lists in-frame clones only, not all of them. The table lists roughly 130,000 clones, roughly 90% of them singletons. The sample taken for sequencing was blood. The receptors derive from a man younger than 35 in good health.

CDR3 in amino acids: CASSYGVLKNSPLHF. CDR3 DNA sequence: TGTGCCAGCAGTTACGGGGTCTTGAAAAATTCACCCCTCCACTTT. The chain couples TRBV6-6 to TRBJ1-6; D call uncertain. Germline CDR1 MNHNY, CDR2 SVGAGI (reference sequence). Trimming took 2 bases from V and 7 from J, leaving 12 bases between them. The CDR3 loop spans 15 amino acids.

The gene calls are TRBV7-3 and TRBJ2-3; unclear D gene. Trimming took off 1 base at V and 2 bases at J, with 10 bases between the two ends. The CDR3 consists of 15 residues. CDR1 and CDR2 (germline): SGHTA, FQGTGA. The CDR3, as DNA: TGTGCCAGCAGCTTAAAAGGGCCTCCCACAGATACGCAGTATTTT. As protein: CASSLKGPPTDTQYF.

The J gene is TRBJ1-2, the V gene TRBV28, with 8 bases that match TRBD1. This CDR3 is 13 amino acids long. Per the germline V gene, CDR1 is MDHEN and CDR2 is SYDVKM. Losses at the gene ends were 6 bases for V and 6 bases for J; bases not matched to a gene: 6. The CDR3 coding sequence is TGTGCCAGCAGGCGTCGGACAGGGAATGGCTACACCTTC. This gives the protein CASRRRTGNGYTF.

V is TRBV5-1 and J is TRBJ2-7; 7 nucleotides match TRBD2. The germline V gene has CDR1 SGHRS and CDR2 YFSETQ. CDR3 size: 15 residues. With V trimmed by 1 base and J by 1 base, 5 bases remained unmatched. The CDR3 DNA reads as TGCGCCAGCAGCTTGCGGGGAGGGATTTCCTACGAGCAGTACTTC. Translating it yields CASSLRGGISYEQYF. The complete variable domain, with remaining parts taken from reference TRBV5-1 and TRBJ2-7, reads KAGVTQTPRYLIKTRGQQVTLSCSPISGHRSVSWYQQTPGQGLQFLFEYFSETQRNKGNFPGRFSGRQFSNSRSEMNVSTLELGDSALYLCASSLRGGISYEQYFGPGTRLTVT.

The chain employs TRBV4-1 and TRBJ1-6, with a tentative D call TRBD1 (6 bases). Trimming left V 6 bases short and J 14 bases short, with 23 bases between. The CDR3 has 15 residues. The V gene's germline CDR1 is MGHRA and CDR2 YSYEKL. CDR3 sequence (DNA): TGCGCCAGCAGGGAATCCGGGACACCGAATGAATCCCTCCACTTT. Residues: CASRESGTPNESLHF.

The chain joins TRBV29-1 to TRBJ1-2; D is unclear. The germline V gene has CDR1 SQVTM and CDR2 ANQGSEA. This CDR3 comprises 11 residues. V lost 4 bases and J lost 4, with 7 bases in between. The CDR3, as DNA: TGCAGCGTTGTAAGGACCTATGGCTACACCTTC. This codes for CSVVRTYGYTF.

V is TRBV10-3 and J is TRBJ1-1; D is undetermined. Germline V gives CDR1 ENHRY, CDR2 SYGVKD. Deletions cut 6 bases from V and 1 base from J, with 6 bases between. CDR3 length equals 12 residues. CDR3 sequence reads: CAIRRGNTEAFF. CDR3 nucleotide sequence: TGTGCCATCAGGCGGGGGAACACTGAAGCTTTCTTT.

The chain combines TRBV6-5 with TRBJ2-7; a weak D match, TRBD1 (5 bases). There are 13 residues in the CDR3. The V gene lost 8 bases and the J gene lost 6 bases, with 17 bases spanning the gap. CDR1 and CDR2 (germline): MNHEY, SVGAGI. CDR3 bases: TGTGCCAGCTGGGGCCCTAGGGGCGCCGAGCAGTACTTC. Its translation: CASWGPRGAEQYF.

This clone showed up just once. This chain connects TRBV14 to TRBJ2-5; 9 bases are a match to TRBD1. V shed 4 bases, J shed 5 bases, and the junction held 14 bases outside the gene matches. CDR1 and CDR2 (germline): SGHDN, FVKESK. CDR3 length: 17 amino acids. CDR3 nucleotide sequence: TGTGCCAGCAGCCGAACCGCCGAGACAGGGGGTGGGGAGACCCAGTACTTC. Translating gives CASSRTAETGGGETQYF.

The chain couples TRBV29-1 to TRBJ1-1; D is uncertain. The CDR3 consists of 11 residues. Per the germline V gene, CDR1 is SQVTM and CDR2 is ANQGSEA. The V and J ends lost 5 bases and 2 bases respectively, with 6 bases between them. The CDR3 loop reads CSVWGNTEAFF. DNA of the CDR3: TGCAGCGTTTGGGGAAACACTGAAGCTTTCTTT.

J is TRBJ2-2 and V is TRBV9, with 7 bases aligning to TRBD2. V was clipped by 0 bases and J by 5 bases; unmatched bases: 4. The CDR3 runs 15 residues. Per the germline V gene, CDR1 is SGDLS and CDR2 is YYNGEE. The CDR3 DNA reads TGTGCCAGCAGCGTAGGGGGAGGGGAGACCGGGGAGCTGTTTTTT. The encoded protein is CASSVGGGETGELFF.

This rearrangement joins TRBV6-6 to TRBJ1-5; 9 nucleotides line up with TRBD1. This CDR3 has 15 amino acids. The germline CDR1 and CDR2 sequences are MNHNY and SVGAGI (reference sequence). The ends lost 7 bases at V and 5 bases at J; junction bases unmatched: 9. The DNA for the CDR3 is TGTGCCAGCAACTACGGACAGGGGACAGATCAGCCCCAGCATTTT. Translated: CASNYGQGTDQPQHF.

The chain couples TRBV5-6 to TRBJ1-4; maybe TRBD1 (5 bases). The CDR3 extends over 16 amino acids. Trimming stripped 0 bases from V and 8 bases from J, with 17 bases between. CDR1 and CDR2 (germline): SGHDT, YYEEEE. The CDR3 loop reads CASSLEGRSLGEKLFF. In DNA, the CDR3 is TGTGCCAGCAGCTTGGAGGGACGGTCATTAGGGGAAAAACTGTTTTTT.

This chain joins TRBV5-5 and TRBJ2-1; D gene unclear. V lost 2 bases, J lost 2 bases, and 8 bases lay in between. CDR3 size: 14 residues. Germline assignment: CDR1 SGHKS and CDR2 YYEKEE (reference sequence). Written as DNA, the CDR3 is TGTGCCAGCAGCTTACATCTAACCTACAATGAGCAGTTCTTC. This codes for CASSLHLTYNEQFF. The entire variable domain, with the rest obtained from reference TRBV5-5 and TRBJ2-1, is as follows: DAGVTQSPTHLIKTRGQQVTLRCSPISGHKSVSWYQQVLGQGPQFIFQYYEKEERGRGNFPDRFSARQFPNYSSELNVNALLLGDSALYLCASSLHLTYNEQFFGPGTRLTVL.

This chain links TRBV10-2 with TRBJ1-1, with a weak D call TRBD1 (6 bases). Germline loops: CDR1 WSHSY, CDR2 SAAADI. The V end lost 2 bases, the J end lost 6 bases, and 16 bases lay between the germline ends. There are 15 residues in the CDR3. CDR3 residues: CASSEQQGGFAEAFF. Here the CDR3 DNA reads TGCGCCAGCAGTGAGCAACAGGGAGGCTTCGCTGAAGCTTTCTTT.

V and J are TRBV5-1 and TRBJ1-2; D is unresolved. The CDR3 covers 15 residues. Trimming removed 0 bases at V and 0 bases at J, with 9 bases between. CDR1 is SGHRS and CDR2 is YFSETQ in the germline V gene. In DNA, the CDR3 is TGCGCCAGCAGCTTGGTTCCCCAGACTAACTATGGCTACACCTTC. Amino acids: CASSLVPQTNYGYTF.

CDR3 region: CASSTPTGAGGYTF. CDR3 nucleotides: TGCGCCAGCAGCACACCGACAGGGGCGGGGGGCTACACCTTC. The chain combines TRBV5-1 with TRBJ1-2; 8 nucleotides line up with TRBD1. This CDR3 has 14 residues. Germline CDR1 SGHRS, CDR2 YFSETQ. V shed 4 bases and J 8 bases; nucleotides not matched to a gene: 10.

The V gene is TRBV6-4, the J gene TRBJ2-4; 11 nucleotides line up with TRBD2. Germline CDR1 MRHNA, CDR2 SNTAGT. Trimming removed 0 bases from V and 9 bases from J; junction bases left unmatched: 4. CDR3 size: 15 residues. In nucleotides, the CDR3 is TGTGCCAGCAGTGACTCTAGCGGGGGGGCGAGCATTCAGTACTTC. Amino acid sequence: CASSDSSGGASIQYF.

The chain couples TRBV12-5 to TRBJ1-1, with TRBD1 matching over 9 bases. V lost 3 bases, J lost 3 bases, and 5 bases stayed unmatched. Germline V gene lookup returns CDR1 LGHNT and CDR2 FRNRAP. The CDR3 runs to 15 residues. For the CDR3, the DNA is TGTGCTAGTGGTTTTACAGGGGGCCTGGACACTGAAGCTTTCTTT. It specifies CASGFTGGLDTEAFF.

The chain couples TRBV5-1 to TRBJ1-5; TRBD1 might be the D (6 bases). V lost 4 bases to trimming and J lost 6 bases, with 17 bases between them. CDR1 is SGHRS, CDR2 YFSETQ, per germline. The CDR3 spans 15 residues. This CDR3 is CASSPGSGALQPQHF. The CDR3 DNA sequence: TGCGCCAGCAGCCCCGGCTCGGGGGCGCTTCAGCCCCAGCATTTT.

The chain uses TRBV6-5 and TRBJ1-1; D is possibly TRBD1 (6 bases). The V end lost 2 bases, the J end lost 5 bases, and 9 bases lay between the germline ends. The CDR3 extends over 13 amino acids. Per germline, CDR1 MNHEY and CDR2 SVGAGI. CDR3 sequence reads: CASSYQGRTEAFF. The CDR3 DNA is TGTGCCAGCAGTTACCAGGGGCGGACTGAAGCTTTCTTT.

This chain joins TRBV11-3 and TRBJ2-2; the match to TRBD1 covers 7 bases. This CDR3 has 15 residues. Trimming removed 5 bases from V and 6 bases from J; junction bases left unmatched: 9. The V gene's germline CDR1 is SGHNT and CDR2 YENEEA. CDR3 sequence reads: CASSGSRGSAGELFF. The CDR3 bases are TGTGCCAGCAGCGGTTCCAGGGGGTCGGCCGGGGAGCTGTTTTTT.

Of note for this clone: Additional DNA sequences in this sample encode the identical CDR3. J is TRBJ1-1 and V is TRBV7-2, with D tentatively TRBD1 (5 bases). V was pared by 1 base and J by 8 bases, with 11 bases between. Germline CDR1 reads SGHTA; CDR2 reads FQGNSA. This CDR3 has 13 residues. CDR3 sequence reads: CASSLGGAAEAFF. CDR3 sequence (DNA): TGTGCCAGCAGCTTAGGAGGGGCGGCCGAAGCTTTCTTT.

The chain carries TRBV4-2 and TRBJ2-2, with D hard to call. The CDR3 covers 14 residues. Trimming left V 3 bases short and J 6 bases short, with 11 bases between. Per germline, CDR1 LGHNA and CDR2 YNFKEQ. The CDR3 loop reads CASSQRTPPGELFF. DNA for the CDR3: TGTGCCAGCAGCCAGAGAACACCGCCCGGGGAGCTGTTTTTT.

This sequence joins TRBV5-1 and TRBJ1-5; D gene ambiguous. Looked up from germline, CDR1 is SGHRS and CDR2 is YFSETQ. V shed 0 bases and J shed 3 bases, with 10 bases lying between them. This CDR3 spans 15 amino acids. CDR3 sequence (DNA): TGCGCCAGCAGCTTGGACGGGGTACACAATCAGCCCCAGCATTTT. Protein: CASSLDGVHNQPQHF.

This chain joins TRBV9 and TRBJ1-3; 7 nucleotides line up with TRBD1. Per the germline V gene, CDR1 is SGDLS and CDR2 is YYNGEE. V gave up 5 bases and J gave up 4 bases; unmatched junction bases: 6. CDR3 length equals 14 residues. CDR3 bases: TGTGCCAGCAGTGCGGGACAGCCAGGAAACACCATATATTTT. Residues: CASSAGQPGNTIYF. The full variable domain, completed using reference TRBV9 and TRBJ1-3, is DSGVTQTPKHLITATGQRVTLRCSPRSGDLSVYWYQQSLDQGLQFLIQYYNGEERAKGNILERFSAQQFPDLHSELNLSSLELGDSALYFCASSAGQPGNTIYFGEGSWLTVV.

The V gene is TRBV27, the J gene TRBJ2-3; D remains unclear. V lost 7 bases and J 0 bases, leaving 11 bases between the germline ends. The CDR3 runs 14 residues. Germline V CDR1 and CDR2: MNHEY, SMNVEV (reference sequence). The CDR3 region has the DNA TGTGCCAGCAACCCATTGACTAGCACAGATACGCAGTATTTT. This codes for CASNPLTSTDTQYF.

The chain links TRBV27 to TRBJ1-4, with unresolved D. The CDR3 loop spans 14 amino acids. Germline V gene lookup returns CDR1 MNHEY and CDR2 SMNVEV (reference sequence). Trimming removed 4 bases at V and 8 bases at J, with 14 bases between. The CDR3, as DNA: TGTGCCAGCAGTTCATCGGGCTCCCTCGAAAAACTGTTTTTT. This encodes CASSSSGSLEKLFF.

The V call is TRBV7-2, the J call TRBJ2-3, with 8 bases matching TRBD2. J gave up 3 bases and V 2 bases, and 7 bases lay outside the gene matches. The CDR3 runs 16 residues. From germline, CDR1 is SGHTA and CDR2 FQGNSA. CDR3 region: CASSLRRGVGTDTQYF. The CDR3 DNA follows: TGTGCCAGCAGCTTAAGGCGGGGGGTCGGGACAGATACGCAGTATTTT.

Notes on this clone: The junction shows a germline mismatch at one end, possibly a read error. The V gene is TRBV5-6, the J gene TRBJ2-3; 9 bases line up with TRBD2. Germline-derived CDR1 and CDR2 are SGHDT and YYEEEE. The CDR3 is 16 residues long. The CDR3 loop reads CASSKKRGDSTDMQYF. The DNA of the CDR3 is TGTGCCAGCAGCAAGAAGCGGGGGGACAGCACAGATATGCAGTATTTT. The full variable domain, completed using reference TRBV5-6 and TRBJ2-3, is DAGVTQSPTHLIKTRGQQVTLRCSPKSGHDTVSWYQQALGQGPQFIFQYYEEEERQRGNFPDRFSGHQFPNYSSELNVNALLLGDSALYLCASSKKRGDSTDMQYFGPGTRLTVL.

The genes are TRBV12-5 and TRBJ2-3; 9 nucleotides line up with TRBD2. The CDR3 extends over 18 amino acids. Germline CDR1 LGHNT, CDR2 FRNRAP. Unmatched junction bases numbered 14, after V lost 1 base and J lost 6 bases. CDR3 in amino acids: CASGLGGGGANAADTQYF. For the CDR3, the DNA is TGTGCTAGTGGTTTGGGCGGCGGGGGGGCCAACGCGGCGGATACGCAGTATTTT.